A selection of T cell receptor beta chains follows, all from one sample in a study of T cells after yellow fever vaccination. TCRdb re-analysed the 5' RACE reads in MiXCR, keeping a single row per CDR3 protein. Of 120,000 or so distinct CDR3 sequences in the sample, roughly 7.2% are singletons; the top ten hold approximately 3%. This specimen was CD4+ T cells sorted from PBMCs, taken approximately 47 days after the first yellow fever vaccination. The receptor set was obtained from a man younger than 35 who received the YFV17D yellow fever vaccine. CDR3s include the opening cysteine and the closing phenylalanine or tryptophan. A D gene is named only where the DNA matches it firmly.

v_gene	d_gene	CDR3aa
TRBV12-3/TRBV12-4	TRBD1	CASSYRDRGPIQYF
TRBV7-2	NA	CASSLNMLIQETQYF
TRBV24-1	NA	CATSDFTGGELFF
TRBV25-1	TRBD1	CASRPGTGGDYGYTF
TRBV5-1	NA	CASSLVTGVNTEAFF
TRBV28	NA	CASGQLGRSGQETQYF
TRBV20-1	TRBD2	CSASPGLFLDTQYF
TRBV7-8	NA	CASSPQGGNSPLHF
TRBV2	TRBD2	CASRVLAGGYNEQFF
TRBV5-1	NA	CASSLEAGPGYTF
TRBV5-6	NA	CASSQGRASYTF
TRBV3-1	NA	CASSPPGILNEQFF
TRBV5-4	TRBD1	CASSSKDRATDTQYF
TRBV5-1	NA	CASSLAGSNQPQHF
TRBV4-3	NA	CASSQDIASPGEQYF
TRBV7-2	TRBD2	CASSLGGSGEWDTQYF
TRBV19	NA	CASLGQLNTEAFF
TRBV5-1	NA	CASSLGEGWHEQFF
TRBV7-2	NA	CASSFSREETQYF
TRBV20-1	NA	CSAYGGRADTQYF
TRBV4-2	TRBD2	CASSQDSGGDNEQFF
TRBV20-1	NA	CSARGPGWNIQYF
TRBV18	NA	CASSPPSGRAKNIQYF